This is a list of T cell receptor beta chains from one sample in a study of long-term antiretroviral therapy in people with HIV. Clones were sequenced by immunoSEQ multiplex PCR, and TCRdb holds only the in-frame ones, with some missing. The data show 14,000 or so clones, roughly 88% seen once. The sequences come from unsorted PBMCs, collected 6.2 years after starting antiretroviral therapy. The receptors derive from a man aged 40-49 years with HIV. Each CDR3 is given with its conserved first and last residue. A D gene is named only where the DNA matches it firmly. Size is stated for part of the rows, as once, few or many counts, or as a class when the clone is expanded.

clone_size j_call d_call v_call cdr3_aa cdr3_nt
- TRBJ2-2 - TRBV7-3 CASSPRGGPSNTGELFF TGTGCCAGCAGCCCCCGAGGGGGACCCTCGAACACCGGGGAGCTGTTTTTT
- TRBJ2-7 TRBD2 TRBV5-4 CASSFLTSGAYEQYF TGCGCCAGCAGCTTTCTTACTAGCGGGGCCTACGAGCAGTACTTC
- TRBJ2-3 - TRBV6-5 CASSPPGRQDTQYF TGTGCCAGCAGTCCCCCGGGGCGTCAGGATACGCAGTATTTT
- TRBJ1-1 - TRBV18 CASSPVHGREAFF TGTGCCAGCTCACCGGTTCATGGGCGCGAAGCTTTCTTT
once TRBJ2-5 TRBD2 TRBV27 CASSLAGAQETQYF TGTGCCAGCAGTTTAGCGGGAGCCCAAGAGACCCAGTACTTC
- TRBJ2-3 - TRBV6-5 CASSYDGGDTQYF TGTGCCAGCAGTTATGATGGGGGGGATACGCAGTATTTT
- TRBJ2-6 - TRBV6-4 CASSEDGSGANVLTF TGTGCCAGCAGTGAGGACGGCTCTGGGGCCAACGTCCTGACTTTC
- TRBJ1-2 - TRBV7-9 CASSLSSGNYGYTF TGTGCCAGCAGCTTATCATCAGGGAACTATGGCTACACCTTC
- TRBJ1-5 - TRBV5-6 CASSFSTTDQPQHF TGTGCCAGCAGCTTCTCGACAACTGATCAGCCCCAGCATTTT
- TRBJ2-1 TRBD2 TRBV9 CASSPGWSGRYNEQFF TGTGCCAGCAGCCCAGGTTGGAGCGGGAGATACAATGAGCAGTTCTTC
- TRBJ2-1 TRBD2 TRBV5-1 CASSLAGREANEQFF TGCGCCAGCAGCTTGGCCGGGCGGGAGGCCAATGAGCAGTTCTTC
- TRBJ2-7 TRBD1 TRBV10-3 CAISEGGQGAYEQYF TGTGCCATCAGTGAGGGGGGACAGGGGGCCTACGAGCAGTACTTC
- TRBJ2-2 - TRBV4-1 CASSQVTGTGELFF TGCGCCAGCAGCCAAGTTACCGGGACCGGGGAGCTGTTTTTT
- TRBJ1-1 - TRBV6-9 CASSYVRGAAFF TGTGCCAGCAGTTACGTCCGGGGGGCAGCTTTCTTT
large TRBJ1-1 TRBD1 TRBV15 CATRGAGGKMNTEAFF TGTGCCACCAGAGGCGCAGGGGGAAAGATGAACACTGAAGCTTTCTTT
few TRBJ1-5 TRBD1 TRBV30 CAWRRTGYNQPQHF TGTGCCTGGAGACGGACAGGGTACAATCAGCCCCAGCATTTT
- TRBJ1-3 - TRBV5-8 CASSLSRSGNTIYF TGTGCCAGCAGCTTGTCGCGGTCCGGAAACACCATATATTTT
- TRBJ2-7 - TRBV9 CASSHTVGGYEQYF TGTGCCAGCAGCCATACAGTAGGGGGCTACGAGCAGTACTTC
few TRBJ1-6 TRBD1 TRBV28 CASSPGTGSGGSPLHF TGTGCCAGCAGCCCTGGGACAGGATCGGGCGGTTCACCCCTCCACTTT
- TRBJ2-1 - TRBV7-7 CASSLVPGLHNEQFF TGTGCTAGCAGCCTCGTTCCAGGCTTACACAATGAGCAGTTCTTC
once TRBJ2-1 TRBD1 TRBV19 CASSLGQGAHNEQFF TGTGCCAGTAGTCTGGGACAGGGGGCGCACAATGAGCAGTTCTTC
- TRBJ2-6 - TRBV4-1 CASSQDRVGANVLTF TGCGCCAGCAGCCAAGATCGAGTTGGGGCCAACGTCCTGACTTTC
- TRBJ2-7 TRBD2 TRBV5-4 CASSQGLAGRYEQYF TGTGCCAGCAGCCAGGGACTAGCGGGGCGTTACGAGCAGTACTTC
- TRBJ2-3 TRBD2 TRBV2 CASKVRPGQGTSGVTDTQYF TGTGCCAGCAAAGTTCGACCGGGACAGGGGACTAGCGGGGTCACAGATACGCAGTATTTT
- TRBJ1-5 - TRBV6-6 CASSYVADSRPQHF TGTGCCAGCAGTTACGTGGCAGATTCACGGCCCCAGCATTTT
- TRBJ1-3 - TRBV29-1 CSVGLGAIGNTIYF TGCAGCGTTGGTTTGGGGGCCATTGGAAACACCATATATTTT
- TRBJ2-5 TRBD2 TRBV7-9 CASSPLVAGYQETQYF TGTGCCAGCAGCCCGTTGGTAGCGGGGTACCAAGAGACCCAGTACTTC
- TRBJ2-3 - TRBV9 CASSVVGTDTQYF TGTGCCAGCAGCGTAGTTGGCACAGATACGCAGTATTTT
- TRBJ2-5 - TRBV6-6 CASSYSVQETQYF TGTGCCAGCAGTTATAGCGTCCAAGAGACCCAGTACTTC
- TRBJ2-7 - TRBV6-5 CASSYSISYEQYF TGTGCCAGCAGTTACTCGATAAGCTACGAGCAGTACTTC
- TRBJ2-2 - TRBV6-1 CASSVDITGELFF TGTGCCAGCAGTGTTGACATCACCGGGGAGCTGTTTTTT
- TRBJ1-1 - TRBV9 CASSVDSGTGEAFF TGTGCCAGCAGCGTAGATTCAGGGACCGGTGAAGCTTTCTTT